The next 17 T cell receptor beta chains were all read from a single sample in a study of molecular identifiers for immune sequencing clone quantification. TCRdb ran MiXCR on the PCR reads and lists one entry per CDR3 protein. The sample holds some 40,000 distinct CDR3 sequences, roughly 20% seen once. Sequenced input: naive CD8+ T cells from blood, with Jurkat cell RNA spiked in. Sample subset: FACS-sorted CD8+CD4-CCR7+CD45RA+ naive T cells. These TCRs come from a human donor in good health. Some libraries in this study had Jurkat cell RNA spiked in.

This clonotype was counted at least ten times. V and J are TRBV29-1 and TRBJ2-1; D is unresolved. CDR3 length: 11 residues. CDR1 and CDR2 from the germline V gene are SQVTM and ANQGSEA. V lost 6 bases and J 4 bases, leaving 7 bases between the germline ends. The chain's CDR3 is CSVIAYNEQFF. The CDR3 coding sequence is TGCAGCGTGATTGCTTACAATGAGCAGTTCTTC.

CDR3 in amino acids: CASSRRWEQFF. DNA for the CDR3: TGTGCCAGCAGTCGTCGATGGGAGCAGTTCTTC. The rearrangement links TRBV28 to TRBJ2-1; D ambiguous. CDR1 is MDHEN, CDR2 SYDVKM, per germline. The V end was cut by 5 bases, the J end by 10 bases, with 9 bases between. This CDR3 is 11 amino acids long.

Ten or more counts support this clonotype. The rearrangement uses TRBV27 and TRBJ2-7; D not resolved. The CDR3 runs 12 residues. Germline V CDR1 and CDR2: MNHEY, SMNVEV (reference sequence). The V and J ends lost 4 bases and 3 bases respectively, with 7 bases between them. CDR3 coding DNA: TGTGCCAGCAGTTCGGTTAACTACGAGCAGTACTTC. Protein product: CASSSVNYEQYF.

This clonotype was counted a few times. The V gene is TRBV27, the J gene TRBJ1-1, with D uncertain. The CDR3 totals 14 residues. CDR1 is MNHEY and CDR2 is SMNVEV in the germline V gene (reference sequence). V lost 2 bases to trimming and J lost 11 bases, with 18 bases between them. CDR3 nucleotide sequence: TGTGCCAGCAGTTTAAACGCGATGGGCTGGGGTGCTTTCTTT. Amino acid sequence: CASSLNAMGWGAFF.

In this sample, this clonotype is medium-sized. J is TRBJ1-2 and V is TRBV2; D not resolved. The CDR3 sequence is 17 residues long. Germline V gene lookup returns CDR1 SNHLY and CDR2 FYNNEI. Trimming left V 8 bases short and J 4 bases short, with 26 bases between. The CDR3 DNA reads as TGTGCCAGCTTCAACCGGAACTACCAACACTCGGGCTATGGCTACACCTTC. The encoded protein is CASFNRNYQHSGYGYTF.

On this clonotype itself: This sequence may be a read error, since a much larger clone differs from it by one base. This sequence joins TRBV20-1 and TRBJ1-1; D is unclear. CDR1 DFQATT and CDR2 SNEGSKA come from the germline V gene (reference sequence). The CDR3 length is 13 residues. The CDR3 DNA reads TGCAGTGCTAATAAGGTGGGGAACACTGAAGCTTACTTT. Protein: CSANKVGNTEAYF.

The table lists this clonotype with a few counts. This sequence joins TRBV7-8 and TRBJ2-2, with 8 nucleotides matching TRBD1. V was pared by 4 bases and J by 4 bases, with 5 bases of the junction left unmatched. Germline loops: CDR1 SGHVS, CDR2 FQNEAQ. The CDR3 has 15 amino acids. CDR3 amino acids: CASSSQGASTGELFF. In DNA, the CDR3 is TGTGCCAGCAGCTCTCAGGGGGCGAGCACCGGGGAGCTGTTTTTT.

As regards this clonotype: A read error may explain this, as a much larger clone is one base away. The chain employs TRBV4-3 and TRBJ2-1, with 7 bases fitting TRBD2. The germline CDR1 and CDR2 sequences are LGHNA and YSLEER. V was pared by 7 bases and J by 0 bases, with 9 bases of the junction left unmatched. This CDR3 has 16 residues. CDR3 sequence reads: CASNPTSPSSYNEQFF. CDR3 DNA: TGCGCCAGCAACCCGACTAGCCCGAGCTCCTACAATGAGCAGTTCTTC.

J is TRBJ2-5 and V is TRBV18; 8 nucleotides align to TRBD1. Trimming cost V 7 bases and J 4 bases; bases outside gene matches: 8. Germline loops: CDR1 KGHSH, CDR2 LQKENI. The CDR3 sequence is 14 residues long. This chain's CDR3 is CASFPTGEVETQYF. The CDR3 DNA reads TGTGCCAGCTTCCCGACAGGGGAGGTAGAGACCCAGTACTTC.

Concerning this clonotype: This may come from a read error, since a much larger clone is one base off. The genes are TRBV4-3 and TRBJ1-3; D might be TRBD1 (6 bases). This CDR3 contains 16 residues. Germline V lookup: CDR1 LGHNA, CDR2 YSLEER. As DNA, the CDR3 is TGCGCCAGCGGCCAAGATAGCGGGGGCTCGGGAAACACCATATATTTT. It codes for CASGQDSGGSGNTIYF.

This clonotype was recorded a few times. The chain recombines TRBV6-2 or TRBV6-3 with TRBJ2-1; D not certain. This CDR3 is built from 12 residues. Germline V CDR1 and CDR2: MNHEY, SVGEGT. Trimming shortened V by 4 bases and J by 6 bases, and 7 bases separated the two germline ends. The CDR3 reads CASSFWINEQFF. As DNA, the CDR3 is TGTGCCAGCAGTTTCTGGATCAATGAGCAGTTCTTC.

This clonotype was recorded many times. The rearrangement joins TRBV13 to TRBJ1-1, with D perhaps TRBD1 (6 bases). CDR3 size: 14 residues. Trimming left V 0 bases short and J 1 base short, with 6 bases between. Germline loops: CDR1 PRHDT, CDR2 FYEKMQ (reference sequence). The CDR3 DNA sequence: TGTGCCAGCAGCTTAGGACAGGGGAACACTGAAGCTTTCTTT. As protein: CASSLGQGNTEAFF.

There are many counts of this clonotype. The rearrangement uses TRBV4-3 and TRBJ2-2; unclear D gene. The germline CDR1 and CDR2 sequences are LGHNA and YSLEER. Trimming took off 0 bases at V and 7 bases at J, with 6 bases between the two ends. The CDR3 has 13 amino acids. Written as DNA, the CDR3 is TGCGCCAGCAGCCAAGAAAGTAGCGGGGAGCTGTTTTTT. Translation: CASSQESSGELFF.

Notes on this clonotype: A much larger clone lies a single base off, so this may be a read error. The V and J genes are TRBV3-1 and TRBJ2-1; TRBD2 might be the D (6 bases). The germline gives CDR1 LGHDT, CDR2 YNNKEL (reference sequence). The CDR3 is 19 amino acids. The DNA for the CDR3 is TGTGCCAACAGCCAAGAGGGGTCGGGCGGGAAACCCCCCTACAATGAGCAGTTCTTC. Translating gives CANSQEGSGGKPPYNEQFF.

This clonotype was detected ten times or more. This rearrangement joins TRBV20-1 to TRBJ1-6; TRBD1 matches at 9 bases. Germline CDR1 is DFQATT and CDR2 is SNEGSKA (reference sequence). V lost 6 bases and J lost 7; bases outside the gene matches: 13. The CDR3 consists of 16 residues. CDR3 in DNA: TGCAGTGCCCGCCGGGACAGGGTTCTAAAAAATTCACCCCTCCACTTT. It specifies CSARRDRVLKNSPLHF.

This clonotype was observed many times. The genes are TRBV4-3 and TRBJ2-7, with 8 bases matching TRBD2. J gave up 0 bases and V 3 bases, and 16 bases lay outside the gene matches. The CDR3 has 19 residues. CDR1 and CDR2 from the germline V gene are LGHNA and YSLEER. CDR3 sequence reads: CASSQGVYAAGGSSYEQYF. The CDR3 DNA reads TGCGCCAGCAGCCAGGGGGTCTATGCTGCGGGAGGTAGCTCCTACGAGCAGTACTTC.

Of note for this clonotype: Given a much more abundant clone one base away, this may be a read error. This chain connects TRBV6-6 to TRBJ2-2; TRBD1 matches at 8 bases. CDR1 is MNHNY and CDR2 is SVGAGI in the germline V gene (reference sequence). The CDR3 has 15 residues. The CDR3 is CGSRRQGMNTGELFF. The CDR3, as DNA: TGTGGCAGCAGGAGACAGGGGATGAACACCGGGGAGCTGTTTTTT.